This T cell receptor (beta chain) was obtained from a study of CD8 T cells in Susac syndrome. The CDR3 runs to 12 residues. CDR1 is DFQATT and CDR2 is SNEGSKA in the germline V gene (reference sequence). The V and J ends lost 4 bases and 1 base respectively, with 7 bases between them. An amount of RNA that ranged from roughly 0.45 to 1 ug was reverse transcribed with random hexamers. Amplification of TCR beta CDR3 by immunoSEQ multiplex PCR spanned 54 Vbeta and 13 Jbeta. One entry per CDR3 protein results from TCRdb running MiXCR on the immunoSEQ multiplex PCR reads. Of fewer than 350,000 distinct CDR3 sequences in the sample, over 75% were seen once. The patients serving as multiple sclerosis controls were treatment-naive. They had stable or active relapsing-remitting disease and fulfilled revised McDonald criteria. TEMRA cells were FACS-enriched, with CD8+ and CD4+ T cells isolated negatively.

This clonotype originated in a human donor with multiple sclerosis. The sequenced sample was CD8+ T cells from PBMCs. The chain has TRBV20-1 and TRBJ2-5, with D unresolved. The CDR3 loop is CSANPLQETQYF. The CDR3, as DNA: TGCAGTGCTAACCCTCTCCAAGAGACCCAGTACTTC.